The entry below gives a single TCR beta chain sequence along with its context. Its target is unknown. Measured with immunoSEQ multiplex PCR; TCRdb has only the in-frame clones, and not every one. The data hold some 86,000 clones, with less than 95% observed a single time. These data belong to a study of OX40 agonist ivuxolimab in advanced cancers. Study at large: Prior anti-PD-1, anti-PD-L1 or anti-CTLA-4 therapy was allowed; 35% to 40% had some. Points from the study as a whole: The specificity for antigen of the expanded peripheral T cells was not determined.

Peripheral blood came from all dose cohorts at three timepoints. This sequence was found in an adult with an advanced solid tumor such as melanoma, head and neck, liver or kidney cancer. The sequenced sample was CD4+ or CD8+ T cells sorted from blood, obtained in a trial of the OX40 agonist ivuxolimab.

The CDR3 nucleotides are TGTGCCAGCAGCCCCCTCGGGGGCTACGAGCAGTACTTC. Amino acids: CASSPLGGYEQYF. This chain uses TRBV5-5 with TRBJ2-7, with D perhaps matching TRBD2 (6 bases). V was clipped by 4 bases and J by 3 bases, with 11 bases between them. This CDR3 is built from 13 residues. Looked up from germline, CDR1 is SGHKS and CDR2 is YYEKEE (reference sequence).